This T cell receptor beta chain was recorded in a study of radiation and T cells in renal cell carcinoma. V was trimmed by 3 bases and J by 5 bases, leaving 10 bases between them. The CDR3 runs to 13 residues. From germline, CDR1 is MDHEN and CDR2 SYDVKM. Time point in this sample: baseline pretreatment blood. Indicated treatment: 15 Gy SBRT to primary tumor, nephrectomy 4 weeks later. Sequenced by immunoSEQ multiplex PCR; TCRdb stores in-frame clones only, minus some. The sample shows approximately 120,000 clones, roughly four fifths of them seen only once. This TCR was sampled from a woman aged 60-75 years with renal cell carcinoma. Sequencing was performed on blood, taken from a patient whose treatment included radiotherapy and nephrectomy. The chain couples TRBV28 to TRBJ1-2; D gene uncertain. In DNA form, the CDR3 reads TGTGCCAGCAGTTTGGGCGGAGAGTATGGCTACACCTTC. Protein sequence: CASSLGGEYGYTF.